This TCR beta chain was sequenced during a study of blood T cell repertoires in COVID-19. Background on the study: Sites in the United States, Italy and Spain provided acute and convalescent COVID-19 samples.

The authors' processing: Amplification with reference gene primers provided the estimates of nucleated cell counts. Generated by immunoSEQ multiplex PCR, the TCRdb table keeps only in-frame clones and is missing some. The V and J calls and clone size come from that table; D and trimming were worked out from the DNA. There are about 110,000 clones in the sample; roughly four fifths occur only once, and approximately 15% lies in the top ten. V was clipped by 6 bases and J by 0 bases, with 12 bases between them. From germline, CDR1 is MGHDK and CDR2 SYGVNS. This CDR3 is 15 amino acids long. The clonotype comes from a woman in her sixties with acute or convalescent COVID-19. This chain connects TRBV25-1 to TRBJ1-3; possibly TRBD1 for D (6 bases). The material sequenced was peripheral blood. In nucleotides, the CDR3 is TGTGCCAGCAGCATGACAGGATCCTCTGGAAACACCATATATTTT. Amino acids: CASSMTGSSGNTIYF. The full variable domain, rest sourced from reference TRBV25-1 and TRBJ1-3, is EADIYQTPRYLVIGTGKKITLECSQTMGHDKMYWYQQDPGMELHLIHYSYGVNSTEKGDLSSESTVSRIRTEHFPLTLESARPSHTSQYLCASSMTGSSGNTIYFGEGSWLTVV.